Below, 29 T cell receptor beta chains from the same sample are listed, as sequenced in a study of blood T cell repertoires in COVID-19. TCRdb keeps only in-frame clones here, not all; method: immunoSEQ multiplex PCR. This table holds about 140,000 clones, roughly 82% found once. The sample was peripheral blood. These receptors were taken from a man aged 80 or over with acute or convalescent COVID-19.

The chain joins TRBV5-1 to TRBJ1-2, with 11 bases matching TRBD1. CDR1 is SGHRS and CDR2 is YFSETQ in the germline V gene. V lost 4 bases to trimming and J lost 6 bases; unmatched junction nucleotides: 8. The CDR3 covers 15 residues. CDR3 nucleotides: TGCGCCAGCAGCCAGGGAGGGACAGGGGGGAATGGCTACACCTTC. Protein sequence: CASSQGGTGGNGYTF.

J is TRBJ1-6 and V is TRBV7-9; the D gene is possibly TRBD1 (6 bases). Trimming removed 5 bases at V and 6 bases at J, with 11 bases between. The CDR3 runs to 14 residues. Per germline, CDR1 SEHNR and CDR2 FQNEAQ (reference sequence). CDR3 bases: TGTGCCAGCAGCCTTACAGGGATTAATTCACCCCTCCACTTT. This encodes CASSLTGINSPLHF.

The chain employs TRBV24-1 and TRBJ1-4; weak D call: TRBD1 (5 bases). Germline CDR1 and CDR2: KGHDR and SFDVKD. Trimming took 9 bases from V and 4 from J, leaving 11 bases between them. This CDR3 is 13 amino acids long. CDR3 region: CATQGSINEKLFF. Here the CDR3 DNA reads TGTGCCACCCAGGGTAGCATTAATGAAAAACTGTTTTTT.

The V call is TRBV7-8, the J call TRBJ2-1; 13 nucleotides line up with TRBD2. Germline CDR1 is SGHVS and CDR2 is FQNEAQ. The junction had 6 bases not matched to a gene; V was cut back by 1 base and J by 0 bases. The CDR3 consists of 19 residues. Here the CDR3 reads CASSLVLAGGISSYNEQFF. CDR3 bases: TGTGCCAGCAGCTTAGTACTAGCGGGGGGGATTAGCTCCTACAATGAGCAGTTCTTC.

As concerns this clone: The sample contains more than one DNA sequence encoding this CDR3. V usage is TRBV28 and J usage is TRBJ1-5; D possibly corresponds to TRBD1 (5 bases). The CDR3 covers 12 residues. CDR1 and CDR2 (germline): MDHEN, SYDVKM. Trimming removed 3 bases from V and 6 bases from J, with 6 bases in between. This CDR3 reads CASSLGGQPQHF. The DNA for the CDR3 is TGTGCCAGCAGTTTGGGGGGTCAGCCCCAGCATTTT.

J is TRBJ2-5 and V is TRBV7-7, with 10 bases matching TRBD2. The trim removed 5 bases at V and 5 bases at J, leaving 5 bases unmatched. Germline V gene sequence: CDR1 SSHAT, CDR2 FNYEAQ (reference sequence). This CDR3 comprises 14 residues. CDR3: CASSTGTSAETQYF. In nucleotides, the CDR3 is TGTGCCAGCAGCACCGGGACTAGCGCCGAGACCCAGTACTTC.

The genes are TRBV10-3 and TRBJ1-1, with TRBD1 identical over 7 bases. The CDR3 has 14 residues. V gave up 4 bases and J gave up 3 bases; unmatched junction bases: 5. CDR1 is ENHRY and CDR2 is SYGVKD in the germline V gene. The CDR3 DNA sequence: TGTGCCATCAGTGTCAGGGGGAAGGACACTGAAGCTTTCTTT. It codes for CAISVRGKDTEAFF.

CDR3 in DNA: TGTGCCAGCAGCTTACAGCTGGGGGGGAACACCGGGGAGCTGTTTTTT. Amino acids: CASSLQLGGNTGELFF. The chain has TRBV7-8 and TRBJ2-2, with D possibly being TRBD2 (6 bases). Trimming cost V 2 bases and J 1 base, with 11 bases left between them. Germline V gene data show CDR1 as SGHVS and CDR2 as FQNEAQ. The CDR3 spans 16 residues.

The gene calls are TRBV7-2 and TRBJ2-2; 7 bases match TRBD2. V shed 2 bases and J 2 bases; nucleotides not matched to a gene: 2. Germline V lookup: CDR1 SGHTA, CDR2 FQGNSA. This CDR3 comprises 15 residues. Here the CDR3 DNA reads TGTGCCAGCAGCTTAAGGGGACTAAACACCGGGGAGCTGTTTTTT. Translating it yields CASSLRGLNTGELFF.

The table lists this clone with a few counts. The chain combines TRBV7-8 with TRBJ1-1; D gene uncertain. V lost 5 bases, J lost 4 bases, and 14 bases lay in between. CDR1 is SGHVS, CDR2 FQNEAQ, per germline. The CDR3 sequence is 14 residues long. DNA of the CDR3: TGTGCCAGCAGCCCGAGGGAATCGGGCACTGAAGCTTTCTTT. Encoded protein: CASSPRESGTEAFF.

The rearrangement links TRBV30 to TRBJ2-2, with 8 bases lining up with TRBD1. Germline values: CDR1 GTSNPN, CDR2 SVGIG (reference sequence). The CDR3 covers 14 residues. J gave up 6 bases and V 4 bases, and 7 bases lay outside the gene matches. CDR3 DNA: TGTGCCTGGAAAAACGACAGGGGTGCCGGGGAGCTGTTTTTT. Translating it yields CAWKNDRGAGELFF.

The gene calls are TRBV9 and TRBJ1-3, with a weak D call TRBD1 (5 bases). Trimming left V 0 bases short and J 5 bases short, with 6 bases between. Per germline, CDR1 SGDLS and CDR2 YYNGEE. This CDR3 is 13 amino acids long. CDR3 amino acids: CASSVEDRNTIYF. The CDR3 DNA reads TGTGCCAGCAGCGTAGAGGACAGAAACACCATATATTTT.

The genes are TRBV7-6 and TRBJ2-1; perhaps TRBD1 as D (6 bases). The V gene lost 1 base and the J gene lost 1 base, with 8 bases spanning the gap. The V gene's germline CDR1 is SGHVS and CDR2 FNYEAQ. The CDR3 spans 15 residues. This chain's CDR3 is CASSLGGGSYNEQFF. The CDR3 DNA is TGTGCCAGCAGCTTAGGAGGGGGATCCTACAATGAGCAGTTCTTC.

V gene TRBV7-2 combines with J gene TRBJ1-5; D gene ambiguous. The CDR3 runs 13 residues. Germline CDR1 SGHTA, CDR2 FQGNSA. Trimming removed 6 bases at V and 5 bases at J, with 11 bases between. CDR3 region: CASSNNGDQPQHF. For the CDR3, the DNA is TGTGCCAGCAGTAATAACGGAGATCAGCCCCAGCATTTT.

V and J are TRBV7-9 and TRBJ1-5; D may be TRBD1 (6 bases). V was clipped by 4 bases and J by 3 bases, with 10 bases between them. This CDR3 has 14 residues. Per the germline V gene, CDR1 is SEHNR and CDR2 is FQNEAQ (reference sequence). The DNA for the CDR3 is TGTGCCAGCAGCTCCGGACAGAACAATCAGCCCCAGCATTTT. This gives the protein CASSSGQNNQPQHF.

In this sample, this clone turned up a few times. The chain is built from TRBV9 and TRBJ2-1, with D possibly TRBD2 on 6 matching bases. This CDR3 region has 18 residues. Looked up from germline, CDR1 is SGDLS and CDR2 is YYNGEE. Trimming left V 4 bases short and J 4 bases short, with 24 bases between. CDR3 DNA sequence: TGTGCCAGCAGCTATACGGATAGTCGGGCGGGGAGTTACAATGAGCAGTTCTTC. It is translated as CASSYTDSRAGSYNEQFF.

The CDR3 protein is CASSGGLPLEQYF. CDR3 coding DNA: TGCGCCAGCAGCGGGGGACTCCCACTCGAGCAGTACTTC. The V call is TRBV5-1, the J call TRBJ2-7; weak D call: TRBD2 (6 bases). Germline V gene sequence: CDR1 SGHRS, CDR2 YFSETQ. With 4 bases removed from V and 6 bases from J, the gap between germline ends came to 14 bases. The CDR3 is 13 amino acids. Together with reference TRBV5-1 and TRBJ2-7, the CDR3 gives the full variable domain: KAGVTQTPRYLIKTRGQQVTLSCSPISGHRSVSWYQQTPGQGLQFLFEYFSETQRNKGNFPGRFSGRQFSNSRSEMNVSTLELGDSALYLCASSGGLPLEQYFGPGTRLTVT.

Points on this clone: A junction boundary mismatches the germline segment, possibly from a read error. This CDR3 is CASSTSGTGVSSF. The CDR3 nucleotides read TGTGCCAGCAGCACCTCCGGGACAGGAGTATCCTCCTTT. The J gene is TRBJ1-1, the V gene TRBV11-1; 8 nucleotides agree with TRBD1. This CDR3 spans 13 amino acids. Germline V CDR1 and CDR2: SGHAT, FQDESV (reference sequence).

The J gene is TRBJ2-5, the V gene TRBV2; D remains ambiguous. Trimming took 7 bases from V and 2 from J, leaving 11 bases between them. The CDR3 covers 13 residues. CDR1 and CDR2 (germline): SNHLY, FYNNEI. CDR3 in DNA: TGTGCCAGCAACAAAAATATACAAGAGACCCAGTACTTC. It is translated as CASNKNIQETQYF.

This clone was recorded a few times. This chain uses TRBV6-4 with TRBJ1-6, with a weak D call TRBD1 (5 bases). Looked up from germline, CDR1 is MRHNA and CDR2 is SNTAGT. This CDR3 has 13 amino acids. V lost 3 bases, J lost 7 bases, and 7 bases lay in between. The CDR3 reads CASSEEGNSPLHF. The CDR3 DNA sequence: TGTGCCAGCAGTGAGGAGGGGAATTCACCCCTCCACTTT.

V is TRBV19 and J is TRBJ2-7; D is ambiguous. The CDR3 extends over 13 amino acids. Germline values: CDR1 LNHDA, CDR2 SQIVND (reference sequence). Trimming left V 5 bases short and J 3 bases short, with 11 bases between. CDR3 sequence: CASSEGRGYEQYF. CDR3 sequence (DNA): TGTGCCAGTAGTGAAGGCCGAGGCTACGAGCAGTACTTC.

The V gene is TRBV3-1 (or the pseudogene TRBV3-2), the J gene TRBJ1-4; D remains ambiguous. Germline CDR1 is LGHDT and CDR2 is YNNKEL (reference sequence). This CDR3 is built from 14 residues. V gave up 1 base and J gave up 7 bases, with 10 bases separating them. The CDR3 loop is CASSQGAAGEKLFF. The DNA for the CDR3 is TGTGCCAGCAGCCAAGGGGCGGCGGGTGAAAAACTGTTTTTT.

This chain connects TRBV19 to TRBJ2-3; weak D call: TRBD2 (5 bases). The CDR3 has 16 amino acids. Germline CDR1 is LNHDA and CDR2 is SQIVND (reference sequence). Trimming took 4 bases from V and 1 from J, leaving 15 bases between them. The CDR3 nucleotides are TGTGCCAGTAGTACCCAGACTACCCGAGGCACAGATACGCAGTATTTT. Its protein is CASSTQTTRGTDTQYF.

This chain links TRBV19 with TRBJ1-5, with D uncertain. The V gene lost 3 bases and the J gene lost 4 bases, with 16 bases spanning the gap. Germline V lookup: CDR1 LNHDA, CDR2 SQIVND (reference sequence). The CDR3 length is 16 residues. The CDR3 bases are TGTGCCAGTAGTATGGTCCGGGTAAGAGTAAATCAGCCCCAGCATTTT. Protein sequence: CASSMVRVRVNQPQHF.

The rearrangement joins TRBV7-3 to TRBJ1-2, with D perhaps TRBD1 (6 bases). Trimming removed 2 bases from V and 2 bases from J, with 6 bases in between. The CDR3 is 13 residues long. CDR1 is SGHTA, CDR2 FQGTGA, per germline. The CDR3 loop reads CASSLQGNYGYTF. Here the CDR3 DNA reads TGTGCCAGCAGCTTACAGGGGAACTATGGCTACACCTTC. The complete variable domain, with remaining parts taken from reference TRBV7-3 and TRBJ1-2, reads GAGVSQTPSNKVTEKGKYVELRCDPISGHTALYWYRQSLGQGPEFLIYFQGTGAADDSGLPNDRFFAVRPEGSVSTLKIQRTERGDSAVYLCASSLQGNYGYTFGSGTRLTVV.

The chain couples TRBV7-2 to TRBJ1-1; tentatively, D is TRBD1 (6 bases). Trimming left V 1 base short and J 5 bases short, with 11 bases between. The CDR3 is made up of 14 amino acids. The V gene's germline CDR1 is SGHTA and CDR2 FQGNSA. The CDR3: CASSLVRGWTEAFF. In nucleotides, the CDR3 is TGTGCCAGCAGCTTAGTCAGGGGTTGGACTGAAGCTTTCTTT.

J is TRBJ1-6 and V is TRBV5-6, with D possibly being TRBD1 (6 bases). Germline CDR1 is SGHDT and CDR2 is YYEEEE. The germline V and J ends were trimmed by 0 bases and 10 bases, with 14 bases remaining between them. The CDR3 is 15 residues long. CDR3: CASSLAGGLRSPLHF. As DNA, the CDR3 is TGTGCCAGCAGCTTGGCGGGGGGCCTAAGGTCACCCCTCCACTTT.

The chain has TRBV27 and TRBJ2-6, with TRBD1 matching over 9 bases. CDR3 length: 18 amino acids. The germline gives CDR1 MNHEY, CDR2 SMNVEV (reference sequence). The junction had 9 bases not matched to a gene; V was cut back by 6 bases and J by 0 bases. The CDR3 DNA sequence: TGTGCCAGCAGGCGAACTGGACAGGGGCTCTCTGGGGCCAACGTCCTGACTTTC. Translation: CASRRTGQGLSGANVLTF.

The V and J genes are TRBV7-6 and TRBJ1-6; weak D call: TRBD1 (5 bases). This CDR3 comprises 18 residues. In germline, CDR1 is SGHVS, CDR2 FNYEAQ. V was clipped by 5 bases and J by 0 bases, with 17 bases between them. CDR3 coding DNA: TGTGCCAGCAGCCCCGACCCAGGGAGGAGCTCCTATAATTCACCCCTCCACTTT. Translation gives CASSPDPGRSSYNSPLHF.